This TCR beta chain was sequenced during a study of OX40 agonist ivuxolimab in advanced cancers. As for the study more broadly: Ivuxolimab was an agonistic, fully human IgG2 monoclonal antibody directed against OX40 (CD134), a costimulatory receptor. Intravenous ivuxolimab was administered to patients every 2 weeks at six dose levels: 0.01, 0.1, 0.3, 1.5, 3 and 10 mg/kg. Of the 50 to 55 dose-escalation patients, hepatocellular carcinoma was present in about 20, melanoma in about 15, renal cell carcinoma in 9 and head and neck cancer in 9. The dose-escalation cohort was roughly 83% male with a mean age of about 54 years, ranging from about 23 to 85. Patients were allowed to have had prior anti-PD-1, anti-PD-L1 or anti-CTLA-4 therapy, and 40% to 45% of the dose-escalation patients had been treated with checkpoint inhibitors. Three dose-escalation patients achieved partial responses, one with hepatocellular carcinoma and two with cutaneous melanoma. Peripheral TCRbeta sequencing was intended to test whether TCR sequence diversity was altered and clonal T-cell expansion was caused by ivuxolimab. The paper describes the monotherapy dose-escalation part (N ≈ 51 patients) of the phase I trial of ivuxolimab. Broader findings and caveats from the paper: In the 0.1-3.0 mg/kg groups, partial responders had among the lowest normalized peripheral clonal expansion, particularly in CD8+ T cells. At doses of 0.1 to 3.0 mg/kg, clonal expansion of both CD4+ and CD8+ T cells in blood was seen between baseline and week 6. After ivuxolimab, CD8+ T cells had more expanded clones than CD4+ T cells on average. Antigen specificity was not determined for the clonally expanded peripheral T cells. Low levels of normalized T-cell clonal expansion were also seen in some patients who did not respond.

The V end loses 0 bases and the J end loses 4 bases, and a stretch of 11 bases separates them. There are 15 amino acids in the CDR3, from cysteine to phenylalanine inclusive. The retained sequence is limited to the CDR3, 45 bases, with the frame set at the first base. CDR1 and CDR2, per the germline V gene, are SGHDT and YYEEEE. Patients with autoimmune disease history or receiving systemic immunosuppression were excluded from the trial. Peripheral blood for TCR sequencing was drawn from every dose cohort at baseline, at cycle 4 day 1 and at cycle 7 day 1. Samples were obtained from an open-label, multicenter, first-in-human phase I dose-escalation trial of ivuxolimab. Adults with locally advanced or metastatic melanoma, renal cell, hepatocellular, or head and neck squamous cell carcinoma were enrolled in the trial. Before TCR sequencing, CD4+ T cells and CD8+ T cells were sorted from peripheral blood as separate populations.

To sequence the TCRbeta CDR3 region, genomic DNA was isolated from the sorted cells. The immunoSEQ Assay was used for sequencing of TCRbeta CDR3 regions. TCRdb stores this immuneACCESS table with in-frame sequences only. Part of the clones is absent; in the studies checked, under half of the shortfall reflects unresolved V genes, and no reason is known for the rest. The sample table lists tens of thousands of clones, roughly nine tenths of them with a count of one. The top ten hold 4% to 5% of the sample. Remarks on this clone: The antigen it recognizes is unknown. Base qualities are not at hand, and no much larger clone is one base apart.

The material was CD4+ or CD8+ T cells sorted from blood, obtained in a trial of the OX40 agonist ivuxolimab. The clonotype was recovered from an adult with an advanced solid tumor such as melanoma, head and neck, liver or kidney cancer. The V gene is TRBV5-6 and the J gene is TRBJ2-1, with TRBD2 as a weak D call on 5 bases. In nucleotide form, the sequence is TGTGCCAGCAGCTTGGGGGAGTCCCTATACAATGAGCAGTTCTTC. This gives the protein CASSLGESLYNEQFF.